This TCR beta chain appears in the sequencing data of a study of T-cell memory formation after mild COVID-19. About the research overall: The two donors had largely donor-specific TCR clusters.

Trimming pared 2 bases from V and 0 bases from J, leaving 22 bases between. Germline CDR1 is MDHEN and CDR2 is SYDVKM. This CDR3 is 19 amino acids long. This clonotype has a handful of counts. What it binds is unknown. Findings and caveats of the study: Pre-infection memory showed some responding clones, and this suggested that cross-reactive memory joined. Clones which contracted sat mainly in CM and EM if CD4+, and in EMRA if CD8+. Day 15 to 85 contracting clones showed balanced CD4/CD8; day 15 to 37 expanders favored CD4+.

TCRdb re-analysed the 5' RACE reads in MiXCR, keeping a single row per CDR3 protein. The sample consists of 300,000 to 350,000 distinct CDR3 sequences, more than 13% of them appearing once. The chain employs TRBV28 and TRBJ1-2, with TRBD1 as a possible D gene (5 bases). The specimen was PBMCs or a T cell subset sorted from them (not recorded which). The receptor was isolated from a man between 18 and 29 years old who had mild COVID-19 (a few samples of this study predate the infection). Cell type and time point are not known. The CDR3 loop is CASSLRTPSYGGTNYGYTF. The CDR3 DNA sequence: TGTGCCAGCAGTTTACGGACTCCGTCTTATGGGGGAACTAACTATGGCTACACCTTC.